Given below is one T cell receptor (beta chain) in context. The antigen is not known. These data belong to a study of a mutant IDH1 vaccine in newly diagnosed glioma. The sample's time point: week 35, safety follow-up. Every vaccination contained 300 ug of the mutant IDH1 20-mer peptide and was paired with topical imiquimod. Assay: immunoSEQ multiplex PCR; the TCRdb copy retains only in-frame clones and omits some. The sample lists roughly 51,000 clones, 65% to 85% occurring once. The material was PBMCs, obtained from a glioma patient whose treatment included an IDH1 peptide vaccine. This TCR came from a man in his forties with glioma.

Here the CDR3 reads CASSQEGPAGGVPDTQYF. The CDR3 DNA sequence: TGTGCCAGCAGCCAAGAAGGTCCAGCGGGGGGGGTACCAGATACGCAGTATTTT. This rearrangement joins TRBV4-2 to TRBJ2-3; 10 nucleotides line up with TRBD2. The junction had 10 bases not matched to a gene; V was cut back by 0 bases and J by 4 bases. Germline lookup yields CDR1 LGHNA and CDR2 YNFKEQ. The CDR3 contains 18 residues.